These 2 T cell receptor beta chains were all obtained from the same sample, sequenced in a study of PD-1 blockade in classical Hodgkin lymphoma. Time point: cycle 4 day 1 (C4D1), after 6 weeks of nivolumab. After autologous stem cell transplantation all patients relapsed, and prior brentuximab vedotin exposure differed between cohorts. Sequencing was performed with immunoSEQ multiplex PCR; in TCRdb, only in-frame clones are kept and a portion is missing. This table has 90,000 to 110,000 clones, roughly nine tenths appearing once. Material: peripheral blood mononuclear cells (PBMCs), obtained before the fourth cycle of nivolumab. Source of these receptors: a human donor with classical Hodgkin lymphoma.

The chain employs TRBV30 and TRBJ2-7; D is perhaps TRBD1 or TRBD2 (6 bases each). Trimming took off 2 bases at V and 7 bases at J, with 15 bases between the two ends. There are 13 residues in the CDR3. Germline V gene data show CDR1 as GTSNPN and CDR2 as SVGIG (reference sequence). The CDR3 sequence is CAWSTGAAREQYF. The DNA of the CDR3 is TGTGCCTGGAGTACGGGGGCCGCACGGGAGCAGTACTTC.

This chain links TRBV4-1 with TRBJ1-1; no definite D call. Germline CDR1 and CDR2: MGHRA and YSYEKL. This CDR3 comprises 17 residues. V shed 3 bases and J shed 2 bases, with 19 bases lying between them. CDR3 coding DNA: TGCGCCAGCAGCCAGGGAAAGGCTCGCGACCCCAACACTGAAGCTTTCTTT. Its translation is CASSQGKARDPNTEAFF.